Sequencing of this T cell receptor beta chain was carried out in a study of CD8+CD57+ T cells in acquired aplastic anemia. Germline V CDR1 and CDR2: SNHLY, FYNNEI. The V gene lost 2 bases and the J gene lost 1 base, with 5 bases spanning the gap. The CDR3 spans 13 residues. Sequencing was done on patients that had shown CD8+CD57+ cell expansion by flow cytometry. The enrolled patients all had severe acquired aplastic anemia. Researchers used genomic DNA as the template to profile TCR beta VDJ and CDR3. TCRdb independently ran MiXCR on the reads; one entry per CDR3 protein. The sample has under 350,000 distinct CDR3 sequences, about three fifths seen once.

Sequencing used sorted CD4+, CD8+, or CD8+CD57+ T cells (not recorded which) from PBMCs. The receptor was isolated from a human donor with aplastic anemia. The chain has TRBV2 and TRBJ2-5; the D is unclear. The CDR3 region has the DNA TGTGCCAGCAGTGAAAGATCCCAAGAGACCCAGTACTTC. It translates to CASSERSQETQYF.